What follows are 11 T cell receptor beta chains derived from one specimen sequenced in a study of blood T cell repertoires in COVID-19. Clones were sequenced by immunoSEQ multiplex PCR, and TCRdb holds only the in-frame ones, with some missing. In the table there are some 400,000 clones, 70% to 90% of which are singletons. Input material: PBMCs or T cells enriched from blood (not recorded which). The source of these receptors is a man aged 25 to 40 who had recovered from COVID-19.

The CDR3 spells CASSLVQGQDNEQFF. CDR3 in DNA: TGCGCCAGCAGCTTGGTACAGGGGCAAGACAATGAGCAGTTCTTC. The chain employs TRBV5-1 and TRBJ2-1; the match to TRBD1 covers 7 bases. Unmatched junction bases numbered 5, after V lost 0 bases and J lost 5 bases. This CDR3 is 15 amino acids long. Germline V gene data show CDR1 as SGHRS and CDR2 as YFSETQ.

The CDR3 sequence: CASSLILLAGVENTIYF. For the CDR3, the DNA is TGTGCCAGCAGTTTAATTTTATTGGCAGGGGTGGAAAACACCATATATTTT. The chain couples TRBV28 to TRBJ1-3; possible D gene TRBD1, 6 bases. The CDR3 consists of 17 residues. V was clipped by 2 bases and J by 6 bases, with 20 bases between them. The germline gives CDR1 MDHEN, CDR2 SYDVKM. The complete variable domain, with remaining parts taken from reference TRBV28 and TRBJ1-3, reads DVKVTQSSRYLVKRTGEKVFLECVQDMDHENMFWYRQDPGLGLRLIYFSYDVKMKEKGDIPEGYSVSREKKERFSLILESASTNQTSMYLCASSLILLAGVENTIYFGEGSWLTVV.

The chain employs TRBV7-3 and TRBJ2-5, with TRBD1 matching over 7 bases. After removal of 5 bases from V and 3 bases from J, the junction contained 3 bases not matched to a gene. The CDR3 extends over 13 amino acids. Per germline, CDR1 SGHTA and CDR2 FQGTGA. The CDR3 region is CASSRQGEETQYF. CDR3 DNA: TGTGCCAGCAGCCGCCAGGGGGAAGAGACCCAGTACTTC.

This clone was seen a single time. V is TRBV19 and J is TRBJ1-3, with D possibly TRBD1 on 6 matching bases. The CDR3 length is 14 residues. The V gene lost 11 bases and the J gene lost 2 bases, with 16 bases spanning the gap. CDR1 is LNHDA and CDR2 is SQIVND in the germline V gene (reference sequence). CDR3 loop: CACHRGATGNTIYF. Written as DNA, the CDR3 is TGTGCCTGCCACCGGGGGGCTACTGGAAACACCATATATTTT. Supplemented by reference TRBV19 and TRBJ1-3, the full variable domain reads DGGITQSPKYLFRKEGQNVTLSCEQNLNHDAMYWYRQDPGQGLRLIYYSQIVNDFQKGDIAEGYSVSREKKESFPLTVTSAQKNPTAFYLCACHRGATGNTIYFGEGSWLTVV.

CDR3 in amino acids: CAISVARWNTEAFF. The CDR3 DNA follows: TGTGCCATCTCGGTAGCCCGCTGGAACACTGAAGCTTTCTTT. This chain connects TRBV10-3 to TRBJ1-1; D gene unclear. V lost 8 bases to trimming and J lost 1 base, with 14 bases between them. The CDR3 contains 14 residues. The V gene's germline CDR1 is ENHRY and CDR2 SYGVKD.

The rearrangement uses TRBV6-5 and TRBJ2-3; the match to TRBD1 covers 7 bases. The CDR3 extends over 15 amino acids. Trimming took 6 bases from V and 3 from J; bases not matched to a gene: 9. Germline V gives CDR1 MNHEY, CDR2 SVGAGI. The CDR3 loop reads CASSTNGRGTDTQYF. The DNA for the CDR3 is TGTGCCAGCAGCACAAACGGCAGGGGGACAGATACGCAGTATTTT.

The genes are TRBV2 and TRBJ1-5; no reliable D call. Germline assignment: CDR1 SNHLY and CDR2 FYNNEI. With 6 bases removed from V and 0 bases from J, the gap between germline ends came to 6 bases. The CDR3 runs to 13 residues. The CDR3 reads CASRADSNQPQHF. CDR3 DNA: TGTGCCAGCAGGGCGGATAGCAATCAGCCCCAGCATTTT.

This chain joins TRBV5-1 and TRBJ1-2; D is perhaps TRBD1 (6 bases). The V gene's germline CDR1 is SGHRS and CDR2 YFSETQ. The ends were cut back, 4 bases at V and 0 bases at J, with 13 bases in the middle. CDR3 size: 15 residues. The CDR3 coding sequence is TGCGCCAGCAGCACCCAGGGGCAGACTAACTATGGCTACACCTTC. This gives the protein CASSTQGQTNYGYTF.

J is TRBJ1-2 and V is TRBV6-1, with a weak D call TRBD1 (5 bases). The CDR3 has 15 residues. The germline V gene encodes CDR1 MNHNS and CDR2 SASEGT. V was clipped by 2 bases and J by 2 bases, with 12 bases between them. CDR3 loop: CASSEFRGLNYGYTF. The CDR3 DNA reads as TGTGCCAGCAGTGAATTTCGGGGACTAAACTATGGCTACACCTTC.

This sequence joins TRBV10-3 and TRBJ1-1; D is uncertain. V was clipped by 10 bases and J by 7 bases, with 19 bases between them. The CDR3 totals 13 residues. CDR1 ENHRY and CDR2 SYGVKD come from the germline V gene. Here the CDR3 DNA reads TGTGCCACCACGGACGGAGGAAGGGTTGAAGCTTTCTTT. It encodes CATTDGGRVEAFF.

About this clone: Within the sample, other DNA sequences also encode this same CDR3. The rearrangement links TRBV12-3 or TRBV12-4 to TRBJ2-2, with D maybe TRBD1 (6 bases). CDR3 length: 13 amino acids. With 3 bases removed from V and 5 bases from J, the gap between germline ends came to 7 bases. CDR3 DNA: TGTGCCAGCAGTTTTACAGGGACCGGGGAGCTGTTTTTT. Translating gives CASSFTGTGELFF.